The 10 T cell receptor beta chains listed next were all sequenced from one sample in a study of T cells after yellow fever vaccination. TCRdb re-called the 5' RACE reads with MiXCR, one entry per CDR3 protein. The profile shows about 340,000 distinct CDR3 sequences, around 12% of them singletons. Sample: CD4+ T cells sorted from PBMCs, taken 15 days after the yellow fever booster vaccination. The receptor source for this set is a man aged 18 to 35 who received the YFV17D yellow fever vaccine.

The rearrangement uses TRBV12-3 or TRBV12-4 and TRBJ2-5; a weak D match, TRBD1 (6 bases). This CDR3 contains 16 residues. V was cut by 3 bases and J by 1 base, with 15 bases left in between. The CDR3 loop is CASSFGQGHLQETQYF. CDR3 nucleotide sequence: TGTGCCAGCAGTTTTGGGCAGGGACACCTCCAAGAGACCCAGTACTTC.

A few counts support this clonotype. This rearrangement joins TRBV3-1 to TRBJ1-6; D gene uncertain. The CDR3 loop spans 11 amino acids. Trimming removed 1 base from V and 12 bases from J, with 4 bases in between. Germline V lookup: CDR1 LGHDT, CDR2 YNNKEL (reference sequence). The CDR3 loop reads CASSQGGPLHF. The CDR3 DNA sequence: TGTGCCAGCAGCCAAGGGGGACCCCTCCACTTT.

The chain recombines TRBV19 with TRBJ1-6; 7 positions match TRBD1. This CDR3 region has 14 residues. Germline CDR1 is LNHDA and CDR2 is SQIVND (reference sequence). Germline trimming cut 9 bases from V and 11 bases from J; bases unmatched to any gene: 13. The DNA of the CDR3 is TGTGCCAGCGCTGAGGGACAGTCTGGGGCACCCCTCCACTTT. Its translation: CASAEGQSGAPLHF.

This clonotype was seen more than once but under ten times. This chain links TRBV7-3 with TRBJ2-6; 9 bases fit TRBD1. Germline lookup yields CDR1 SGHTA and CDR2 FQGTGA. V lost 5 bases, J lost 2 bases, and 7 bases stayed unmatched. The CDR3 runs 17 residues. CDR3: CASSPGTGRPGANVLTF. CDR3 coding DNA: TGTGCCAGCAGCCCGGGGACAGGGAGGCCTGGGGCCAACGTCCTGACTTTC.

The genes are TRBV6-5 and TRBJ2-5; TRBD1 matches at 8 bases. CDR1 is MNHEY and CDR2 is SVGAGI in the germline V gene. The J segment lost 5 bases and the V segment lost 6 bases, leaving 8 bases of the junction unmatched. The CDR3 is made up of 14 amino acids. This CDR3 reads CASRPQGAWETQYF. As DNA, the CDR3 is TGTGCCAGCAGGCCGCAGGGGGCATGGGAGACCCAGTACTTC.

Only a few counts were recorded for this clonotype. The J gene is TRBJ1-2, the V gene TRBV12-3 or TRBV12-4; D may be TRBD1 (6 bases). Trimming took off 7 bases at V and 4 bases at J, with 16 bases between the two ends. This CDR3 comprises 14 residues. The CDR3 spells CASNRGRGSYGYTF. The DNA of the CDR3 is TGTGCCAGCAACCGGGGCAGGGGAAGCTATGGCTACACCTTC.

The chain recombines TRBV5-1 with TRBJ2-5; 7 positions match TRBD2. The germline V gene encodes CDR1 SGHRS and CDR2 YFSETQ. This CDR3 has 14 amino acids. V dropped 3 bases and J dropped 1; count of bases not matched to a gene: 3. This CDR3 reads CASSWVAGQETQYF. Written as DNA, the CDR3 is TGCGCCAGCAGCTGGGTAGCGGGCCAAGAGACCCAGTACTTC.

The chain has TRBV20-1 and TRBJ1-1; perhaps TRBD1 as D (5 bases). CDR3 length: 14 amino acids. V was cut by 3 bases and J by 5 bases, with 16 bases left in between. The germline V gene encodes CDR1 DFQATT and CDR2 SNEGSKA (reference sequence). The CDR3 sequence: CSARAGGGGTEAFF. The CDR3 DNA is TGCAGTGCTAGGGCCGGGGGAGGTGGTACTGAAGCTTTCTTT.

This rearrangement joins TRBV4-1 to TRBJ1-6; D call uncertain. V shed 1 base and J shed 4 bases, with 8 bases lying between them. The CDR3 runs 15 residues. CDR1 MGHRA and CDR2 YSYEKL come from the germline V gene. The CDR3 DNA is TGCGCCAGCAGCCAAGGAGCAGCGTATAATTCACCCCTCCACTTT. It encodes CASSQGAAYNSPLHF.

The chain employs TRBV7-8 and TRBJ1-4; D perhaps matches TRBD1 (6 bases). Germline values: CDR1 SGHVS, CDR2 FQNEAQ. V dropped 3 bases and J dropped 10 bases, with 30 bases sitting between them. The CDR3 consists of 19 residues. CDR3 protein: CASSLNRAQTRNERRKLFF. Written as DNA, the CDR3 is TGTGCCAGCAGCTTGAACAGGGCCCAGACCCGTAATGAACGGCGAAAACTGTTTTTT.